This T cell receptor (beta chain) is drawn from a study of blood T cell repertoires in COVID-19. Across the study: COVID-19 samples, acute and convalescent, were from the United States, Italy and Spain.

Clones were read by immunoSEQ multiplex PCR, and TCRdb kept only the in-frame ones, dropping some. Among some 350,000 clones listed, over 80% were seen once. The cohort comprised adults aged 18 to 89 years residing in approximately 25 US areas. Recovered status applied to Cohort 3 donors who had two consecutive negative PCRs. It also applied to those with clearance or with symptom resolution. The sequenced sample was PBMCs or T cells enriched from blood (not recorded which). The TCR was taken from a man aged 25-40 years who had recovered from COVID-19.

The CDR3 loop reads CATSRGQYQETQYF. The DNA for the CDR3 is TGTGCCACCAGCAGAGGACAGTACCAAGAGACCCAGTACTTC. The V and J genes are TRBV15 and TRBJ2-5; possibly TRBD1 for D (5 bases). The CDR3 runs to 14 residues. V lost 1 base to trimming and J lost 0 bases, with 6 bases between them. CDR1 is LNHNV, CDR2 YYDKDF, per germline (reference sequence).